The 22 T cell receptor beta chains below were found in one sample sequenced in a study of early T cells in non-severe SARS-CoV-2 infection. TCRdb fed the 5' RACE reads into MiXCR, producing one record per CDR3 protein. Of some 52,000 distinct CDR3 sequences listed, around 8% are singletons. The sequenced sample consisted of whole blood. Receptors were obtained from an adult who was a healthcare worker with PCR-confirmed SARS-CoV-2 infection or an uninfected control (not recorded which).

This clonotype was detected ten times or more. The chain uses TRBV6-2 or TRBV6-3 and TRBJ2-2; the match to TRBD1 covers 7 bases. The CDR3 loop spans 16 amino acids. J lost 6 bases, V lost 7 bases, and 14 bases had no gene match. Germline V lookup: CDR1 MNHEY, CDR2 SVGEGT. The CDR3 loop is CASTNLRDSRSGELFF. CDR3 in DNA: TGTGCCAGCACCAATCTCAGGGACAGCAGGTCCGGGGAGCTGTTTTTT.

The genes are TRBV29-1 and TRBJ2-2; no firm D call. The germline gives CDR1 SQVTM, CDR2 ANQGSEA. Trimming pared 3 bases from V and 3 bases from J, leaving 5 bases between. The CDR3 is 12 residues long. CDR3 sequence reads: CSVDDYTGELFF. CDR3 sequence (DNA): TGCAGCGTTGATGACTACACCGGGGAGCTGTTTTTT.

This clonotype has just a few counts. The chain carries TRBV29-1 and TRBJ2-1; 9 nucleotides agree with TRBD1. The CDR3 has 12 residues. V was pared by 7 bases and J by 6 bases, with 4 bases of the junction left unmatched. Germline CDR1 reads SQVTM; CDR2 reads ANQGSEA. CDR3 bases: TGCAGCGAGACGACAGGGGGCAATGAGCAGTTCTTC. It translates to CSETTGGNEQFF.

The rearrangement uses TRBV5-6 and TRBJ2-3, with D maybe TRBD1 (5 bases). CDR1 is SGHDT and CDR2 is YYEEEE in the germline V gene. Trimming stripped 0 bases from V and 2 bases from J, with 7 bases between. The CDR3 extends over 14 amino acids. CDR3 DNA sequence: TGTGCCAGCAGCTTGGGGGGCTACACAGATACGCAGTATTTT. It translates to CASSLGGYTDTQYF.

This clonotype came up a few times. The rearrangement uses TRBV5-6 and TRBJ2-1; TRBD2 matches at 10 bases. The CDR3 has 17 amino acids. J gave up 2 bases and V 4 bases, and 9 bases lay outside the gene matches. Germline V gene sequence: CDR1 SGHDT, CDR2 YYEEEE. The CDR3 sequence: CASSHIVGLAAYNEQFF. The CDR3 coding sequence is TGTGCCAGCAGCCATATTGTCGGACTAGCGGCCTACAATGAGCAGTTCTTC.

The CDR3 sequence is CASSQRDRGYEQYF. CDR3 nucleotides: TGTGCCAGCAGCCAAAGGGACAGGGGTTACGAGCAGTACTTC. V usage is TRBV27 and J usage is TRBJ2-7; 10 positions match TRBD1. From germline, CDR1 is MNHEY and CDR2 SMNVEV (reference sequence). The CDR3 has 14 residues. The V gene end was trimmed by 6 bases and the J gene end by 4 bases; junction bases not matched to a gene: 6.

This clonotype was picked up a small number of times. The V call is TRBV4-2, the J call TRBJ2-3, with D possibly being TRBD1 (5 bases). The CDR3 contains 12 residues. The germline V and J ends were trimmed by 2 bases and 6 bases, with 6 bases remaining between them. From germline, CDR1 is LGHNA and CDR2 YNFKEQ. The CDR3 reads CASSQKGDTQYF. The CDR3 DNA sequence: TGTGCCAGCAGCCAAAAGGGGGATACGCAGTATTTT.

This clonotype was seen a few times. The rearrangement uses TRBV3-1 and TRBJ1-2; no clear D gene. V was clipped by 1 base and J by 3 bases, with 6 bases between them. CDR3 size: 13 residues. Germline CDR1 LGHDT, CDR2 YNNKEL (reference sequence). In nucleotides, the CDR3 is TGTGCCAGCAGCCAAGGGGCGCACTATGGCTACACCTTC. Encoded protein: CASSQGAHYGYTF.

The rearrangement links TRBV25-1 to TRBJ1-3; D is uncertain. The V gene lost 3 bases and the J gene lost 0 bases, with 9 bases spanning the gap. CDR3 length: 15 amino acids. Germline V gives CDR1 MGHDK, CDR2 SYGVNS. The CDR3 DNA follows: TGTGCCAGCAGTGACGGGGTTTCCTCTGGAAACACCATATATTTT. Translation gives CASSDGVSSGNTIYF.

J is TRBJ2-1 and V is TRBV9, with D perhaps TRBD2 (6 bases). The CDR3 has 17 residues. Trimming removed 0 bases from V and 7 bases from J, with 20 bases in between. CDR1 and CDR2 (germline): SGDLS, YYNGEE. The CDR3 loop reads CASSVVGWGGGRNEQFF. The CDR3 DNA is TGTGCCAGCAGCGTAGTGGGATGGGGCGGAGGGAGGAATGAGCAGTTCTTC.

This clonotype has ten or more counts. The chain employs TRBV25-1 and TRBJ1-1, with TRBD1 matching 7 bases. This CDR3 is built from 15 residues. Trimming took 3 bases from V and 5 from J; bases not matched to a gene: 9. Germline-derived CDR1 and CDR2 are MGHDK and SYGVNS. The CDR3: CASSDFTGARTEAFF. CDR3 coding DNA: TGTGCCAGCAGTGATTTCACAGGGGCGAGGACTGAAGCTTTCTTT.

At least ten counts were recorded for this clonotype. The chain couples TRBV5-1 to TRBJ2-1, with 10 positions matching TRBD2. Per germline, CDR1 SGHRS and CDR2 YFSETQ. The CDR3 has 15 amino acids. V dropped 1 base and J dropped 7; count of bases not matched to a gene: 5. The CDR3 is CASSLSSGGFNEQFF. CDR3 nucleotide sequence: TGCGCCAGCAGCTTGAGTAGCGGGGGGTTTAATGAGCAGTTCTTC.

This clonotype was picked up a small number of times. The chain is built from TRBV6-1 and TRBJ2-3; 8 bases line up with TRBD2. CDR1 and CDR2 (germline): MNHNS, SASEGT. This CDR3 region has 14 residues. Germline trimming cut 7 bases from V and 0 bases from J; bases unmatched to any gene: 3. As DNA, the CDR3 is TGTGCCAGCAAAAAGCGGGGGAGCACAGATACGCAGTATTTT. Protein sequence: CASKKRGSTDTQYF.

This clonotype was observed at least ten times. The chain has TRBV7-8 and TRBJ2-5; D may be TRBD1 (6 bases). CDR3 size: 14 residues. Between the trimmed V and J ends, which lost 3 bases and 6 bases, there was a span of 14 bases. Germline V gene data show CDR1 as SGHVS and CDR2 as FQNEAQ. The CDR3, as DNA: TGTGCCAGCAGCTTGGGGCAGGGGTTGAAGACCCAGTACTTC. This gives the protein CASSLGQGLKTQYF.

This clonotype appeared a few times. In DNA form, the CDR3 reads TGTGCCAGCAGTCCCCTAGGGGGCGGGGGGGTAACAGATACGCAGTATTTT. It is translated as CASSPLGGGGVTDTQYF. The J gene is TRBJ2-3, the V gene TRBV27; 9 bases align to TRBD2. The CDR3 loop spans 17 amino acids. In germline, CDR1 is MNHEY, CDR2 SMNVEV (reference sequence). Germline trimming cut 5 bases from V and 3 bases from J; bases unmatched to any gene: 12.

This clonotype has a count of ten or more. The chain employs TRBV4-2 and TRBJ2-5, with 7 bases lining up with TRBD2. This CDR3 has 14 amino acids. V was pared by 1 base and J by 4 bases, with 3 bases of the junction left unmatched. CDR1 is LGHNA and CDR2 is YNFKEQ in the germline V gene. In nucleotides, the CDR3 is TGTGCCAGCAGCCAAGGGCGGGGGAGAGAGACCCAGTACTTC. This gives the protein CASSQGRGRETQYF.

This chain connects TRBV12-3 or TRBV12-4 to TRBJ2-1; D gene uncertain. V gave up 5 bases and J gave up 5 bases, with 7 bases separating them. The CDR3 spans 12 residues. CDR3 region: CASSPLDNEQFF. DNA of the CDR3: TGTGCCAGCAGTCCTTTAGACAATGAGCAGTTCTTC.

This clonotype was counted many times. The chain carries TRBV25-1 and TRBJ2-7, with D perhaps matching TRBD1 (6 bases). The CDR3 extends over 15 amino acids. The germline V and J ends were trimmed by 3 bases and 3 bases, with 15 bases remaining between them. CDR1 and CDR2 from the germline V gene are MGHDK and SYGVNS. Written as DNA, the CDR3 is TGTGCCAGCAGTGAGAAGGCGGGCAGGGGCTACGAGCAGTACTTC. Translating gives CASSEKAGRGYEQYF.

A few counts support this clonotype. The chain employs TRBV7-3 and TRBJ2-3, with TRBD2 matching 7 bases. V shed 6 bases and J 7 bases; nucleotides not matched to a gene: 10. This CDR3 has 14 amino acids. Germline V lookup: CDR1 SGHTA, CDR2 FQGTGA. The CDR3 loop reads CASSQGGAGNTQYF. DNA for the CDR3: TGTGCCAGCAGTCAGGGAGGGGCTGGAAATACGCAGTATTTT.

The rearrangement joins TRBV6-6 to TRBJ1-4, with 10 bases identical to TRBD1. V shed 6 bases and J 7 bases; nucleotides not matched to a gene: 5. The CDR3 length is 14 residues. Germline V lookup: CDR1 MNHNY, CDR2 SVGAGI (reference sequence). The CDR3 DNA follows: TGTGCCAGCAGGCTGACAGGGGGCGTTGAAAAACTGTTTTTT. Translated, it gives CASRLTGGVEKLFF.

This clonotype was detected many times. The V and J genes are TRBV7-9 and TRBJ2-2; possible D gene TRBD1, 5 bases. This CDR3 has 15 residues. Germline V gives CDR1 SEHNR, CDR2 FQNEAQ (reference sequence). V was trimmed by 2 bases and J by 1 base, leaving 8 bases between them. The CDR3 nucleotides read TGTGCCAGCAGCTTATTGCAGGGGAACACCGGGGAGCTGTTTTTT. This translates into CASSLLQGNTGELFF.

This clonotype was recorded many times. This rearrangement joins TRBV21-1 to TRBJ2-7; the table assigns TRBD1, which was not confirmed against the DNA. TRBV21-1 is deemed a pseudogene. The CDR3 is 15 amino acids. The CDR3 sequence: CASSKMKRRGEEQYF. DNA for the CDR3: TGTGCCAGCAGCAAAATGAAGAGACGGGGCGAAGAGCAGTACTTC.